This T cell receptor beta chain was sequenced during a study of regulatory T cells in long-lasting Graves disease. Study-wide background: Those with persistent Graves' disease had received antithyroid drugs for over 5 years with positive TSH receptor antibodies.

The time point: persistent/refractory GD, antithyroid drugs over 5 years with positive TRAb. Making the TCR library involved RNA that had been extracted from PBMCs. Regarding this clonotype: Its target is unknown. Mismatch with germline at one junction end may stem from a read error.

HTBI primers from iRepertoire and Arm-PCR of CDR3 regions yielded the TCR beta libraries. From the multiplex PCR reads, TCRdb called clonotypes with MiXCR, one entry per CDR3 protein. The sample includes 310,000 or so distinct CDR3 sequences, 15% to 20% of them seen just once. Study conclusions and caveats: Relative to new patients (roughly 900), persistent patients exhibited greater sharing of public clonotypes (around 3,000).

Sequenced here: peripheral blood mononuclear cells (PBMCs), sampled when the disease was refractory, from a patient treated with antithyroid drugs. This receptor was obtained from a female donor with Graves disease.

In DNA form, the CDR3 reads TGCACCAGCAGCGCCGGGACAGCGTCCACTGAAGCTTTCTTT. Its translation is CTSSAGTASTEAFF. The V gene is TRBV5-1, the J gene TRBJ1-1; TRBD1 agrees at 7 bases. The germline V gene encodes CDR1 SGHRS and CDR2 YFSETQ. The CDR3 has 14 residues.